This record covers a single TCR beta chain. Repertoires were generated with immunoSEQ multiplex PCR, while TCRdb's copy carries only in-frame clones and drops some. The table shows about 50,000 clones, with about 78% occurring only once. CDR1 and CDR2 (germline): SGHRS, YFSETQ. The CDR3 totals 15 residues. The V and J ends lost 0 bases and 2 bases respectively, with 9 bases between them. These data come from a study of blood T cell repertoires in COVID-19. The rearrangement joins TRBV5-1 to TRBJ1-3; D is unresolved. Specimen: peripheral blood. The TCR originated in a middle-aged man with active or convalescent COVID-19. The CDR3 DNA is TGCGCCAGCAGCTTGGCCGAGGATCCTGGAAACACCATATATTTT. This translates into CASSLAEDPGNTIYF.